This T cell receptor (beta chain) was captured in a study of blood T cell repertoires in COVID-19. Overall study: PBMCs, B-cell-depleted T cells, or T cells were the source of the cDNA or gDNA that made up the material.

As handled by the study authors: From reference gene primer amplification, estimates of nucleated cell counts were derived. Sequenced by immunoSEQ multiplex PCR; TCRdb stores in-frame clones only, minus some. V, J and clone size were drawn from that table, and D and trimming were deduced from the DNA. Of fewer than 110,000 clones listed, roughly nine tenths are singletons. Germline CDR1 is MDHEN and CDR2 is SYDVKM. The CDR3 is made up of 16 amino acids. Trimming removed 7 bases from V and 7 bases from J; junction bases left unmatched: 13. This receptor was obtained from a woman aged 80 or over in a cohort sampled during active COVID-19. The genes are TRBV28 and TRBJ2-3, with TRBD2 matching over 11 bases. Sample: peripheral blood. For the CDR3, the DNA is TGTGCCAGCACTGTTTTGGGGACTAGCGGTTCTAATACGCAGTATTTT. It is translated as CASTVLGTSGSNTQYF.